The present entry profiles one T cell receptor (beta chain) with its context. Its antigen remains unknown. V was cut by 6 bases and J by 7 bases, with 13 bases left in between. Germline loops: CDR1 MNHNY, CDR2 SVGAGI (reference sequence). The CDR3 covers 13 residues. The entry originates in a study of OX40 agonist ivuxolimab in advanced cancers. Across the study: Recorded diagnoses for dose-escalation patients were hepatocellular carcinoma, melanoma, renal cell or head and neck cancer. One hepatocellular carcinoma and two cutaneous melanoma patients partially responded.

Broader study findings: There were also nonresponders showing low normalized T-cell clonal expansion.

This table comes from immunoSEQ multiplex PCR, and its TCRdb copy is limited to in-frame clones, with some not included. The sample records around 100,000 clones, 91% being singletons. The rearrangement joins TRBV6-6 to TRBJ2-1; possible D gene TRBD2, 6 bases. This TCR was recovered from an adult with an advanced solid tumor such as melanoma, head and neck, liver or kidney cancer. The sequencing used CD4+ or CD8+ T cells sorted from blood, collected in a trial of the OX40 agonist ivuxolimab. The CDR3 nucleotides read TGTGCCAGCAGCCCAAGGGCGGGGAATGAGCAGTTCTTC. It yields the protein CASSPRAGNEQFF.